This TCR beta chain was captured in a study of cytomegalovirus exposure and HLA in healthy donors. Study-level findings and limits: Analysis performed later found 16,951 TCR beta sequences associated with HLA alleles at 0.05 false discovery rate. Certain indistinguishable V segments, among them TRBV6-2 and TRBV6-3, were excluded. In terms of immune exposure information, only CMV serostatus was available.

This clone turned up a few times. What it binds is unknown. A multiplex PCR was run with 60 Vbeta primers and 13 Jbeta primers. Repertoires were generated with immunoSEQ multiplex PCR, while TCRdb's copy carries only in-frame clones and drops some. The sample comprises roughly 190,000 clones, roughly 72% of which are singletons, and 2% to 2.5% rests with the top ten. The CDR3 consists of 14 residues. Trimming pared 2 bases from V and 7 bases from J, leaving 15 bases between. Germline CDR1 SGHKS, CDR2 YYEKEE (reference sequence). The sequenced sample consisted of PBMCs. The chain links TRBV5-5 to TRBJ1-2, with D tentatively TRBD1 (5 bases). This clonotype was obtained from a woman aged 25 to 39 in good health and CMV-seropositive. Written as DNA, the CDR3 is TGTGCCAGCAGCTTTGCAGGGTATTTCCGTGGCTACACCTTC. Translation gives CASSFAGYFRGYTF.